The 6 T cell receptor beta chains reported below all come from one sample, sequenced in a study of blood T cells in healthy people across ages. A second PCR of about 6 to 11 cycles used a sample-barcoded 5' primer and a J-beta primer mix. TCRdb passed the 5' RACE reads through MiXCR, listing each CDR3 protein once. The sample has 600,000 to 650,000 distinct CDR3 sequences; roughly 53% are singletons. Sequenced input: blood. The source is a man aged 55 to 70 in good health.

V and J are TRBV20-1 and TRBJ2-1, with TRBD2 matching 10 bases. The CDR3 has 14 amino acids. Germline V lookup: CDR1 DFQATT, CDR2 SNEGSKA (reference sequence). The DNA for the CDR3 is TGCAGCGTACGTGGTGCTAGCGGGGGCAATGAGCAGTTCTTC. Translated: CSVRGASGGNEQFF.

This rearrangement joins TRBV25-1 to TRBJ2-1; 10 nucleotides match TRBD1. Germline V gene data show CDR1 as MGHDK and CDR2 as SYGVNS. Losses at the gene ends were 2 bases for V and 7 bases for J; bases not matched to a gene: 5. The CDR3 has 15 amino acids. The CDR3 loop reads CASSEGTGVLNEQFF. CDR3 coding DNA: TGTGCCAGCAGTGAAGGGACAGGGGTTTTGAATGAGCAGTTCTTC.

The J gene is TRBJ2-1, the V gene TRBV20-1; 7 bases map to TRBD1. The CDR3 is 15 residues long. Trimming took 0 bases from V and 6 from J; bases not matched to a gene: 8. CDR1 is DFQATT, CDR2 SNEGSKA, per germline (reference sequence). CDR3 sequence (DNA): TGCAGTGCTAGAGAGTGGGGACAGCGTGCCAATGAGCAGTTCTTC. Its protein product is CSAREWGQRANEQFF.

This clonotype was seen only a few times. The V and J genes are TRBV5-1 and TRBJ2-7; D gene uncertain. CDR3 length: 16 residues. Germline assignment: CDR1 SGHRS and CDR2 YFSETQ. The V and J ends lost 5 bases and 3 bases respectively, with 21 bases between them. CDR3 sequence: CASRTYRTEGLYEQYF. In DNA form, the CDR3 reads TGCGCCAGCAGAACCTACCGAACGGAAGGCCTCTACGAGCAGTACTTC.

This clonotype showed up just a few times. This chain links TRBV6-5 with TRBJ2-5; tentatively, D is TRBD1 (7 bases). Germline V gene data show CDR1 as MNHEY and CDR2 as SVGAGI. CDR3 size: 15 residues. Trimming shortened V by 8 bases and J by 2 bases, and 18 bases separated the two germline ends. CDR3 region: CASGGAGGNQETQYF. Here the CDR3 DNA reads TGTGCCAGCGGCGGGGCAGGGGGGAATCAAGAGACCCAGTACTTC.

J is TRBJ2-7 and V is TRBV7-9; 7 bases align to TRBD1. Germline CDR1 SEHNR, CDR2 FQNEAQ (reference sequence). The CDR3 extends over 15 amino acids. Trimming cost V 4 bases and J 3 bases; bases outside gene matches: 9. The CDR3 coding sequence is TGTGCCAGCAGCTCCGTGACAGGGACCGTCTACGAGCAGTACTTC. It translates to CASSSVTGTVYEQYF.